The clone carrying this T cell receptor (beta chain) was picked up a small number of times. Its antigen is as yet unknown. The PCR made use of 60 Vbeta and 13 Jbeta primers. Clones were read by immunoSEQ multiplex PCR, and TCRdb kept only the in-frame ones, dropping some. Found here are 110,000 or so clones, approximately 16% of them singletons; the top ten hold about 0.8%. The data originate from a study of cytomegalovirus exposure and HLA in healthy donors. As for the study in general: An earlier analysis identified under 130 million unique TCR beta sequences in about 180 million T cells. Regarding the study as a whole: In an earlier analysis, in approximately 570 donors, most V segments appeared productive either ~90% or ~30% of the time.

The sequenced material came from PBMCs. The sequence was obtained from a female donor in good health and CMV-seronegative.

The CDR3 DNA reads as TGTGCCAGCAACGAGCCAGGGAACCCCTACGAGCAGTACTTC. Its translation: CASNEPGNPYEQYF. This sequence joins TRBV6-5 and TRBJ2-7; D possibly corresponds to TRBD1 (5 bases). Germline assignment: CDR1 MNHEY and CDR2 SVGAGI. The CDR3 sequence is 14 residues long. The ends were cut back, 7 bases at V and 2 bases at J, with 15 bases in the middle.